A selection of T cell receptor beta chains follows, all from one sample in a study of shared T cell receptors in the human thymus. The protocol was immunoSEQ multiplex PCR, while the TCRdb copy is restricted to in-frame clones and leaves out a portion. The sample records about 710,000 clones, approximately 87% being singletons. These same data were also listed under a study on human thymus T cells.

The material sequenced was thymocytes. These receptors came from a boy younger than two with a congenital heart defect. CDR3s include the opening cysteine and the closing phenylalanine or tryptophan. A D gene is named only where the DNA matches it firmly.

D gene,V gene,CDR3 protein
TRBD2,TRBV4-3,CASSHLAELTGELFF
.,TRBV18,CASSPVKNSGYTF
.,TRBV10-3,CAISGEQTSSTDTQYF
.,TRBV28,CASSSLGHQGPLHF
TRBD2,TRBV5-1,CASSQTSGRNNEQFF
TRBD2,TRBV28,CASSHPVGTSGRKANEQFF
.,TRBV5-4,CASSFRGNEQFF
.,TRBV4-3,CASSQRQASSGNTIYF
.,TRBV9,CASSEQGLYGYTF
TRBD2,TRBV19,CASSIPPTSGSGETQYF
TRBD2,TRBV6-5,CASSYGSGGQDNEQFF
.,TRBV5-1,CASSFSFGSTDTQYF
.,TRBV6-5,CASSYSDSYSPLHF
TRBD1,TRBV28,CASSLSGTGDSNQPQHF
.,TRBV20-1,CSARGGVEAFF
TRBD1,TRBV4-2,CASSQTTGTAYEQYF
TRBD2,TRBV15,CATSGGGLAGGYEQYF
TRBD1,TRBV27,CASKIAPTSGQGAYEQYF
TRBD2,TRBV28,CASSCPLAGGPPDTQYF
.,TRBV6-5,CASCHPGPRGDTQYF
.,TRBV19,CASSYSRVREKGQPQHF
.,TRBV4-1,CASSQARQVTQPQHF
TRBD1,TRBV27,CASSSQGTGGFVFGPLHF
.,TRBV7-8,CASSLFSRKIQPQHF